One and the same sample provided the 17 T cell receptor beta chains below, sequenced in a study of T-cell memory formation after mild COVID-19. Each CDR3 protein gets one entry after TCRdb re-called the 5' RACE reads with MiXCR. The sample carries about 150,000 distinct CDR3 sequences, over 10% recorded once. What was sequenced was PBMCs or a T cell subset sorted from them (not recorded which). These TCRs come from a man aged 18 to 29 who had mild COVID-19 (a few samples of this study predate the infection). Cell type and time point are not known.

This sequence joins TRBV7-9 and TRBJ2-7; TRBD1 matches 7 bases. Germline assignment: CDR1 SEHNR and CDR2 FQNEAQ (reference sequence). This CDR3 has 15 amino acids. V gave up 3 bases and J gave up 1 base; unmatched junction bases: 6. CDR3 nucleotide sequence: TGTGCCAGCAGCTTGGGACAGATCCTTTCCTACGAGCAGTACTTC. This encodes CASSLGQILSYEQYF.

The chain recombines TRBV7-9 with TRBJ2-5; D may be TRBD1 or TRBD2 (5 bases each). The CDR3 length is 14 residues. Trimming cost V 2 bases and J 3 bases, with 10 bases left between them. Germline V gives CDR1 SEHNR, CDR2 FQNEAQ (reference sequence). The CDR3 nucleotides read TGTGCCAGCAGCTTAATGAGGGACGAAGAGACCCAGTACTTC. Translated: CASSLMRDEETQYF.

This clonotype was observed a few times. V usage is TRBV10-3 and J usage is TRBJ2-5; D perhaps matches TRBD2 (6 bases). V was pared by 6 bases and J by 2 bases, with 13 bases between. The CDR3 length is 14 residues. Germline CDR1 reads ENHRY; CDR2 reads SYGVKD. CDR3 sequence reads: CAISDTGGQETQYF. The DNA of the CDR3 is TGTGCCATCAGCGATACCGGAGGGCAAGAGACCCAGTACTTC.

At least ten counts were recorded for this clonotype. The CDR3 region is CASKASGTDTQYF. CDR3 in DNA: TGTGCCAGCAAGGCGAGCGGGACAGATACGCAGTATTTT. The chain has TRBV6-2 or TRBV6-3 and TRBJ2-3; D might be TRBD2 (6 bases). This CDR3 region has 13 residues. Between the trimmed V and J ends, which lost 7 bases and 3 bases, there was a span of 11 bases. CDR1 and CDR2 (germline): MNHEY, SVGEGT.

The genes are TRBV7-2 and TRBJ1-3, with 9 bases fitting TRBD1. V lost 6 bases and J lost 4; bases outside the gene matches: 4. The CDR3 spans 14 residues. Germline lookup yields CDR1 SGHTA and CDR2 FQGNSA. The CDR3 is CASSWTGEGNTIYF. The CDR3 DNA is TGTGCCAGCAGTTGGACAGGGGAAGGAAACACCATATATTTT.

Only a few counts were recorded for this clonotype. V usage is TRBV7-6 and J usage is TRBJ1-2; unclear D gene. The V end lost 4 bases, the J end lost 8 bases, and 11 bases lay between the germline ends. The CDR3 is 12 amino acids. CDR1 is SGHVS, CDR2 FNYEAQ, per germline. The chain's CDR3 is CASSSSRGGYTF. The CDR3 DNA is TGTGCCAGCAGCTCAAGCCGTGGAGGCTACACCTTC.

The sample holds a few counts of this clonotype. The chain carries TRBV5-1 and TRBJ1-4; D is perhaps TRBD1 (5 bases). This CDR3 comprises 15 residues. V was pared by 0 bases and J by 4 bases, with 10 bases between. The germline gives CDR1 SGHRS, CDR2 YFSETQ. CDR3 region: CASSLGDSDNEKLFF. The CDR3 coding sequence is TGCGCCAGCAGCTTGGGCGACAGCGATAATGAAAAACTGTTTTTT.

This chain uses TRBV7-2 with TRBJ1-6, with D hard to call. The CDR3 is 12 residues long. Germline CDR1 reads SGHTA; CDR2 reads FQGNSA. V shed 4 bases and J shed 14 bases, with 12 bases lying between them. The CDR3 loop reads CASSSPGGSLHF. CDR3 nucleotides: TGTGCCAGCAGCTCCCCAGGCGGGTCCCTCCACTTT.

This clonotype was counted only a few times. This rearrangement joins TRBV7-2 to TRBJ2-7; TRBD2 is a possible D gene (6 bases). Germline V gene lookup returns CDR1 SGHTA and CDR2 FQGNSA. The CDR3 consists of 13 residues. V lost 7 bases to trimming and J lost 7 bases, with 17 bases between them. CDR3 DNA: TGTGCCAGCACCCAGACGGGAGCGAGAGAGCAGTACTTC. This sequence encodes CASTQTGAREQYF.

The V and J genes are TRBV15 and TRBJ1-2, with a weak D call TRBD1 (5 bases). Deletions cut 3 bases from V and 4 bases from J, with 15 bases between. CDR1 and CDR2 (germline): LNHNV, YYDKDF (reference sequence). This CDR3 spans 15 amino acids. CDR3 nucleotide sequence: TGTGCCACCAGCAGGGGGAAAGACAGCCCCTATGGCTACACCTTC. It is translated as CATSRGKDSPYGYTF.

This clonotype has only a few counts. The V gene is TRBV10-3, the J gene TRBJ2-3; the D is unclear. Looked up from germline, CDR1 is ENHRY and CDR2 is SYGVKD. This CDR3 has 14 amino acids. Trimming stripped 3 bases from V and 0 bases from J, with 7 bases between. The CDR3 sequence is CAISDLGSTDTQYF. In nucleotides, the CDR3 is TGTGCCATCAGTGATCTGGGGAGCACAGATACGCAGTATTTT.

The table lists this clonotype with a few counts. This chain joins TRBV20-1 and TRBJ1-6; D is possibly TRBD1 (6 bases). This CDR3 contains 14 residues. Trimming shortened V by 1 base and J by 8 bases, and 12 bases separated the two germline ends. CDR1 DFQATT and CDR2 SNEGSKA come from the germline V gene (reference sequence). The CDR3 loop reads CSARVSRGDSPLHF. The CDR3 DNA reads as TGCAGTGCTAGAGTGTCCAGGGGAGATTCACCCCTCCACTTT.

This chain uses TRBV9 with TRBJ2-1; perhaps TRBD2 as D (5 bases). Germline lookup yields CDR1 SGDLS and CDR2 YYNGEE. The CDR3 has 14 amino acids. V was trimmed by 0 bases and J by 4 bases, leaving 8 bases between them. The CDR3 DNA reads as TGTGCCAGCAGCGTAGGCCCGGGGTACAATGAGCAGTTCTTC. Its translation is CASSVGPGYNEQFF.

The rearrangement joins TRBV7-2 to TRBJ2-3; the D is unclear. Trimming removed 6 bases at V and 6 bases at J, with 19 bases between. Germline loops: CDR1 SGHTA, CDR2 FQGNSA. This CDR3 region has 15 residues. The CDR3 DNA follows: TGTGCCAGCAGTGGAGCCGGGCACACGATGGATACGCAGTATTTT. Protein sequence: CASSGAGHTMDTQYF.

The V gene is TRBV2, the J gene TRBJ2-1; TRBD2 aligns across 8 bases. The V and J ends lost 4 bases and 9 bases, in that order; junction bases with no gene match: 5. The CDR3 is made up of 13 amino acids. The germline CDR1 and CDR2 sequences are SNHLY and FYNNEI. The CDR3 nucleotides read TGTGCCAGCAGTGCGGGGGGGGCCTTTGAGCAGTTCTTC. Its translation: CASSAGGAFEQFF.

The chain uses TRBV27 and TRBJ2-5; D might be TRBD2 (5 bases). Trimming pared 5 bases from V and 2 bases from J, leaving 18 bases between. The CDR3 is 16 residues long. Germline values: CDR1 MNHEY, CDR2 SMNVEV (reference sequence). CDR3 loop: CASSVSPRARQETQYF. CDR3 DNA sequence: TGTGCCAGCAGTGTCTCCCCGCGGGCTAGGCAAGAGACCCAGTACTTC.

This clonotype was counted ten times or more. The chain couples TRBV27 to TRBJ1-2; 8 nucleotides agree with TRBD1. Germline V gene sequence: CDR1 MNHEY, CDR2 SMNVEV (reference sequence). V lost 6 bases, J lost 6 bases, and 6 bases stayed unmatched. The CDR3 is made up of 13 amino acids. Written as DNA, the CDR3 is TGTGCCAGCAGGCGGACAGGGAGGGATGGCTACACCTTC. This sequence encodes CASRRTGRDGYTF.